These 18 T cell receptor beta chains share one sample of origin, sequenced in a study of cytomegalovirus exposure and HLA in healthy donors. Assay used: immunoSEQ multiplex PCR; TCRdb lists only in-frame clones, some missing. Of about 190,000 clones in the sample, about 83% are singletons; the top ten hold over 1.3%. The specimen was PBMCs. The receptor set was obtained from a woman younger than 30 in good health and CMV-seronegative.

This chain's CDR3 is CASSYDVRGEQYF. CDR3 coding DNA: TGTGCCAGCAGTTACGACGTAAGGGGCGAGCAGTACTTC. V gene TRBV6-6 combines with J gene TRBJ2-7; D may be TRBD1 (5 bases). The CDR3 sequence is 13 residues long. Germline V gene data show CDR1 as MNHNY and CDR2 as SVGAGI (reference sequence). V was trimmed by 2 bases and J by 6 bases, leaving 11 bases between them.

The chain has TRBV9 and TRBJ2-1, with a weak D call TRBD2 (5 bases). The CDR3 contains 15 residues. With 3 bases removed from V and 8 bases from J, the gap between germline ends came to 18 bases. In germline, CDR1 is SGDLS, CDR2 YYNGEE. CDR3 in amino acids: CASSGRERVWDEQFF. CDR3 sequence (DNA): TGTGCCAGCAGCGGCCGGGAAAGGGTATGGGATGAGCAGTTCTTC.

This clone was observed many times. The CDR3 spells CAIRGTSTGELFF. CDR3 nucleotide sequence: TGTGCCATCAGGGGGACTTCGACCGGGGAGCTGTTTTTT. The chain is built from TRBV10-3 and TRBJ2-2; D is perhaps TRBD2 (6 bases). CDR1 ENHRY and CDR2 SYGVKD come from the germline V gene. The CDR3 has 13 amino acids. Trimming took 6 bases from V and 5 from J, leaving 10 bases between them.

The gene calls are TRBV6-1 and TRBJ2-7; the match to TRBD2 covers 11 bases. This CDR3 is 16 amino acids long. V dropped 4 bases and J dropped 2; count of bases not matched to a gene: 7. CDR1 and CDR2 (germline): MNHNS, SASEGT. The CDR3 loop reads CASSASGTSGTYEQYF. In DNA, the CDR3 is TGTGCCAGCAGTGCCTCCGGGACTAGCGGAACCTACGAGCAGTACTTC.

The V call is TRBV10-3, the J call TRBJ1-5; perhaps TRBD1 as D (5 bases). Germline loops: CDR1 ENHRY, CDR2 SYGVKD. The CDR3 runs to 18 residues. Trimming cost V 2 bases and J 1 base, with 18 bases left between them. The CDR3 bases are TGTGCCATCAGTGAGGACAGAGTGGGGATGGGGAGCAATCAGCCCCAGCATTTT. Its protein product is CAISEDRVGMGSNQPQHF.

V gene TRBV7-9 combines with J gene TRBJ2-5, with 9 bases identical to TRBD2. The CDR3 length is 16 residues. V gave up 5 bases and J gave up 5 bases; unmatched junction bases: 12. Germline V CDR1 and CDR2: SEHNR, FQNEAQ (reference sequence). In nucleotides, the CDR3 is TGTGCCAGCAGCCCCGGCTCGCGGGGGGGCCGGGAGACCCAGTACTTC. Translating it yields CASSPGSRGGRETQYF.

The rearrangement links TRBV20-1 to TRBJ2-7; D remains ambiguous. V lost 3 bases and J lost 5, with 8 bases in between. CDR1 DFQATT and CDR2 SNEGSKA come from the germline V gene (reference sequence). This CDR3 is 11 amino acids long. The CDR3 spells CSARVHDEQYF. Written as DNA, the CDR3 is TGCAGTGCTAGGGTACATGACGAGCAGTACTTC.

This chain links TRBV10-3 with TRBJ1-5, with 7 bases aligning to TRBD1. This CDR3 has 15 residues. Germline lookup yields CDR1 ENHRY and CDR2 SYGVKD. V dropped 0 bases and J dropped 4; count of bases not matched to a gene: 3. The CDR3 protein is CAISESSGGNQPQHF. In DNA, the CDR3 is TGTGCCATCAGTGAGTCCTCAGGGGGAAATCAGCCCCAGCATTTT.

V is TRBV5-6 and J is TRBJ2-3; weak D call: TRBD1 (6 bases). Germline V gene data show CDR1 as SGHDT and CDR2 as YYEEEE. The CDR3 loop spans 16 amino acids. Trimming pared 4 bases from V and 2 bases from J, leaving 17 bases between. The CDR3 DNA reads TGTGCCAGCAGCCGGAGCATACAGGGAAACACAGATACGCAGTATTTT. This codes for CASSRSIQGNTDTQYF. Together with reference TRBV5-6 and TRBJ2-3, the CDR3 gives the full variable domain: DAGVTQSPTHLIKTRGQQVTLRCSPKSGHDTVSWYQQALGQGPQFIFQYYEEEERQRGNFPDRFSGHQFPNYSSELNVNALLLGDSALYLCASSRSIQGNTDTQYFGPGTRLTVL.

V and J are TRBV23-1 and TRBJ2-3; a weak D match, TRBD1 (6 bases). TRBV23-1 is an ORF, with its function uncertain. The CDR3 runs 13 residues. CDR3 coding DNA: TGCGCTACCACAGGGACCCCCACAGATACGCAGTATTTT. This codes for CATTGTPTDTQYF.

This clone showed up just once. The rearrangement links TRBV5-6 to TRBJ1-2; D is uncertain. The length of the CDR3 is 14 residues. CDR1 and CDR2 from the germline V gene are SGHDT and YYEEEE. Trimming pared 1 base from V and 5 bases from J, leaving 12 bases between. The CDR3: CASSLSGFEYGYTF. Here the CDR3 DNA reads TGTGCCAGCAGCTTGTCGGGGTTTGAGTATGGCTACACCTTC.

The V gene is TRBV5-1, the J gene TRBJ1-5, with D possibly matching TRBD1 (5 bases). The V gene's germline CDR1 is SGHRS and CDR2 YFSETQ. There are 15 residues in the CDR3. The ends were cut back, 0 bases at V and 2 bases at J, with 9 bases in the middle. This CDR3 reads CASSLAGDGNQPQHF. CDR3 DNA: TGCGCCAGCAGCTTGGCGGGGGATGGCAATCAGCCCCAGCATTTT.

This clone was counted once. The gene calls are TRBV7-9 and TRBJ2-5; D is ambiguous. CDR1 is SEHNR, CDR2 FQNEAQ, per germline (reference sequence). The CDR3 contains 14 residues. V gave up 0 bases and J gave up 2 bases, with 7 bases separating them. In nucleotides, the CDR3 is TGTGCCAGCAGCTTAGCTAGTCCTCAAGAGACCCAGTACTTC. It translates to CASSLASPQETQYF.

This sequence joins TRBV27 and TRBJ1-1; possible D gene TRBD1, 6 bases. The V gene lost 6 bases and the J gene lost 1 base, with 24 bases spanning the gap. This CDR3 has 18 residues. Per the germline V gene, CDR1 is MNHEY and CDR2 is SMNVEV (reference sequence). Here the CDR3 reads CASRSERAGDGSNTEAFF. CDR3 in DNA: TGTGCCAGCAGATCAGAAAGGGCAGGGGATGGGTCGAACACTGAAGCTTTCTTT.

This chain connects TRBV9 to TRBJ1-4; D gene ambiguous. V was trimmed by 0 bases and J by 8 bases, leaving 11 bases between them. Germline values: CDR1 SGDLS, CDR2 YYNGEE. This CDR3 region has 14 residues. This CDR3 is CASSVGSYEEKLFF. In nucleotides, the CDR3 is TGTGCCAGCAGCGTAGGGAGTTACGAAGAAAAACTGTTTTTT.

The chain employs TRBV10-3 and TRBJ2-7; 11 bases map to TRBD1. V lost 7 bases and J lost 5; bases outside the gene matches: 10. The CDR3 extends over 15 amino acids. Germline CDR1 ENHRY, CDR2 SYGVKD. CDR3 nucleotides: TGTGCCATCAATTCCGGACAGGGGGCCTCTCACGAGCAGTACTTC. Translation: CAINSGQGASHEQYF.

About this clone itself: Other DNA sequences from this sample encode an identical CDR3 as well. The chain couples TRBV6-5 to TRBJ2-7; 11 nucleotides align to TRBD1. The V gene's germline CDR1 is MNHEY and CDR2 SVGAGI. The CDR3 runs 15 residues. J was trimmed by 3 bases and V by 0 bases; bases with no gene match: 1. CDR3 in DNA: TGTGCCAGCAGTTACTCGGGGACAGGGGGCTACGAGCAGTACTTC. Translation gives CASSYSGTGGYEQYF.

The rearrangement uses TRBV5-4 and TRBJ1-4; D is possibly TRBD1 (6 bases). CDR1 and CDR2 from the germline V gene are SGHNT and YYREEE (reference sequence). This CDR3 has 15 residues. V was trimmed by 5 bases and J by 0 bases, leaving 11 bases between them. The CDR3 DNA sequence: TGTGCCAGCAGACAGGGTCGAGCAACTAATGAAAAACTGTTTTTT. Translating gives CASRQGRATNEKLFF. Based on the CDR3 plus reference TRBV5-4 and TRBJ1-4, the full variable domain is ETGVTQSPTHLIKTRGQQVTLRCSSQSGHNTVSWYQQALGQGPQFIFQYYREEENGRGNFPPRFSGLQFPNYSSELNVNALELDDSALYLCASRQGRATNEKLFFGSGTQLSVL.